Detailed here is one T cell receptor beta chain. The V gene's germline CDR1 is SGHNT and CDR2 YENEEA. The ends lost 5 bases at V and 2 bases at J; junction bases unmatched: 5. The CDR3 runs 15 residues. This sample was included in a study of blood T cell repertoires in COVID-19. At the level of the study: Nucleic acid was either cDNA or gDNA, and it came from T cells, B-cell-depleted T cells, or PBMCs.

Assay: immunoSEQ multiplex PCR; the TCRdb copy retains only in-frame clones and omits some. The sample holds 250,000 to 400,000 clones, 88% seen once. The TCR sequence derives from a woman younger than 45 with COVID-19, enrolled during active disease. Material for sequencing was peripheral blood. This sequence joins TRBV11-3 and TRBJ2-7; 11 bases map to TRBD2. The CDR3 is CASSPIAGGPYEQYF. The CDR3, as DNA: TGTGCCAGCAGCCCTATAGCGGGGGGGCCCTACGAGCAGTACTTC.